The 23 T cell receptor beta chains below all came from one sample that was sequenced in a study of cytomegalovirus exposure and HLA in healthy donors. Primers: 60 Vbeta forward and 13 Jbeta reverse. Some clones are missing from TCRdb's copy, which holds only in-frame ones; the method was immunoSEQ multiplex PCR. The profile covers 150,000 to 200,000 clones, with over 70% appearing a single time and 0.5% taken by the ten largest. The sequencing input was PBMCs. All receptors derive from a woman between 50 and 59 years old in good health and CMV-seronegative.

The gene calls are TRBV5-1 and TRBJ1-4, with D possibly matching TRBD1 (6 bases). The CDR3 runs 14 residues. Germline loops: CDR1 SGHRS, CDR2 YFSETQ. CDR3 in amino acids: CATRDNPTNEKLFF. In nucleotides, the CDR3 is TGCGCTACCCGGGACAACCCAACTAATGAAAAACTGTTTTTT.

The chain recombines TRBV11-3 with TRBJ2-1; TRBD1 matches 10 bases. Trimming at V came to 4 bases and at J to 4 bases, leaving 4 bases not matched to a gene. Germline V gene lookup returns CDR1 SGHNT and CDR2 YENEEA. This CDR3 spans 15 amino acids. As DNA, the CDR3 is TGTGCCAGCAGCTCAGGACAGGGGGGTTACAATGAGCAGTTCTTC. Residues: CASSSGQGGYNEQFF.

About this clone itself: The same CDR3 can be traced to other DNA sequences in this sample. The V gene is TRBV6-6, the J gene TRBJ2-7, with TRBD2 matching over 7 bases. Germline V lookup: CDR1 MNHNY, CDR2 SVGAGI (reference sequence). CDR3 size: 14 residues. V shed 0 bases and J 2 bases; nucleotides not matched to a gene: 1. The CDR3 DNA follows: TGTGCCAGCAGTTACTCCGGGGGGACCTACGAGCAGTACTTC. It encodes CASSYSGGTYEQYF.

The CDR3 spells CASSLDRVSGNTIYF. Written as DNA, the CDR3 is TGTGCCAGCAGCTTAGACAGAGTCTCTGGAAACACCATATATTTT. The chain is built from TRBV7-9 and TRBJ1-3; no reliable D call. The germline V gene has CDR1 SEHNR and CDR2 FQNEAQ (reference sequence). The V end lost 1 base, the J end lost 0 bases, and 7 bases lay between the germline ends. The CDR3 spans 15 residues.

This clone has only one observation. This rearrangement joins TRBV27 to TRBJ2-1, with TRBD2 matching over 12 bases. The CDR3 contains 13 residues. Per the germline V gene, CDR1 is MNHEY and CDR2 is SMNVEV (reference sequence). Germline trimming cut 10 bases from V and 8 bases from J; bases unmatched to any gene: 6. The CDR3 loop is CAISLAGGDEQFF. The CDR3 DNA follows: TGTGCCATCAGCCTAGCGGGAGGGGATGAGCAGTTCTTC.

The chain couples TRBV11-2 to TRBJ2-1; TRBD2 might be the D (5 bases). Germline CDR1 reads SGHAT; CDR2 reads FQNNGV. CDR3 size: 14 residues. The V end lost 5 bases, the J end lost 2 bases, and 10 bases lay between the germline ends. As DNA, the CDR3 is TGTGCCAGCAGCCCCGGGGAAGCCTACAATGAGCAGTTCTTC. Amino acid sequence: CASSPGEAYNEQFF.

J is TRBJ1-5 and V is TRBV27, with D possibly matching TRBD1 (5 bases). V lost 1 base to trimming and J lost 2 bases, with 18 bases between them. Germline V gene lookup returns CDR1 MNHEY and CDR2 SMNVEV (reference sequence). The CDR3 spans 18 residues. The DNA of the CDR3 is TGTGCCAGCAGTTTATTGGGGGTGAGGGGAGGAGGCAATCAGCCCCAGCATTTT. It translates to CASSLLGVRGGGNQPQHF.

The chain uses TRBV9 and TRBJ2-2; maybe TRBD2 (5 bases). V was clipped by 0 bases and J by 6 bases, with 15 bases between them. The germline V gene encodes CDR1 SGDLS and CDR2 YYNGEE. This CDR3 has 16 amino acids. The CDR3 loop is CASSVDTTSFPGELFF. CDR3 sequence (DNA): TGTGCCAGCAGCGTAGACACCACTAGTTTCCCCGGGGAGCTGTTTTTT.

The rearrangement uses TRBV7-8 and TRBJ1-1; D unclear. Trimming shortened V by 4 bases and J by 4 bases, and 7 bases separated the two germline ends. The CDR3 contains 12 residues. Germline V gene sequence: CDR1 SGHVS, CDR2 FQNEAQ. The CDR3 sequence: CASSSQSTEAFF. The CDR3 DNA sequence: TGTGCCAGCAGCTCACAGAGCACTGAAGCTTTCTTT.

The chain recombines TRBV6-5 with TRBJ1-1; no firm D call. From germline, CDR1 is MNHEY and CDR2 SVGAGI. V lost 6 bases to trimming and J lost 6 bases, with 14 bases between them. This CDR3 region has 13 residues. The chain's CDR3 is CASRATPRAEAFF. The CDR3 nucleotides read TGTGCCAGCAGGGCCACCCCGAGGGCTGAAGCTTTCTTT.

The chain has TRBV11-2 and TRBJ1-2, with TRBD1 matching over 10 bases. The CDR3 covers 16 residues. V gave up 2 bases and J gave up 6 bases; unmatched junction bases: 9. Germline-derived CDR1 and CDR2 are SGHAT and FQNNGV. Here the CDR3 reads CASSLILRDRGDGYTF. DNA of the CDR3: TGTGCCAGCAGCTTAATCCTCCGGGACAGGGGCGATGGCTACACCTTC.

The gene calls are TRBV5-1 and TRBJ1-3; D gene unclear. The germline V gene encodes CDR1 SGHRS and CDR2 YFSETQ. The V gene lost 4 bases and the J gene lost 0 bases, with 11 bases spanning the gap. This CDR3 is 15 amino acids long. CDR3 coding DNA: TGCGCCAGCAGCCTGCGAGAGTACTCTGGAAACACCATATATTTT. Translation gives CASSLREYSGNTIYF. Combining the CDR3 with reference TRBV5-1 and TRBJ1-3 gives the whole variable domain KAGVTQTPRYLIKTRGQQVTLSCSPISGHRSVSWYQQTPGQGLQFLFEYFSETQRNKGNFPGRFSGRQFSNSRSEMNVSTLELGDSALYLCASSLREYSGNTIYFGEGSWLTVV.

This clone showed up just once. The chain combines TRBV27 with TRBJ2-5; D unresolved. The J call may not be correct, given that the DNA end is closer to TRBJ2-7. The germline V gene encodes CDR1 MNHEY and CDR2 SMNVEV (reference sequence). This CDR3 has 14 amino acids. DNA of the CDR3: TGTGCCAGCAGTATCGAGTCTCCCTATTACGAGCAGTACTTC. As protein: CASSIESPYYEQYF.

CDR3 sequence (DNA): TGTGCCATCAAAGGAACAGGCGATAGCAATCAGCCCCAGCATTTT. Amino acids: CAIKGTGDSNQPQHF. The chain couples TRBV10-3 to TRBJ1-5; D possibly corresponds to TRBD1 (5 bases). This CDR3 has 15 residues. In germline, CDR1 is ENHRY, CDR2 SYGVKD. The V end lost 7 bases, the J end lost 0 bases, and 13 bases lay between the germline ends.

This clone has just one count. The genes are TRBV2 and TRBJ2-7; possible D gene TRBD1, 6 bases. Germline CDR1 reads SNHLY; CDR2 reads FYNNEI. The CDR3 is 14 residues long. V lost 3 bases and J lost 0, with 9 bases in between. CDR3 DNA sequence: TGTGCCAGCAGTGAGCAGGGGAGCTCCTACGAGCAGTACTTC. Protein product: CASSEQGSSYEQYF.

The CDR3 DNA reads as TGTGCCAGCAGCGTAGATGAGGGGGGCAGGGGGGAGACCCAGTACTTC. It codes for CASSVDEGGRGETQYF. The chain links TRBV9 to TRBJ2-5, with a weak D call TRBD1 (7 bases). The CDR3 spans 16 residues. V was shortened by 0 bases and J by 5 bases, with 17 bases between the two germline ends. CDR1 is SGDLS, CDR2 YYNGEE, per germline.

This chain joins TRBV21-1 and TRBJ2-1; the table's D gene call, TRBD2, was not cross checked with the DNA. TRBV21-1 is described as a pseudogene. The CDR3 has 16 amino acids. CDR3 amino acids: CASTALAGAIHNEQFF. CDR3 sequence (DNA): TGTGCCAGCACCGCATTAGCGGGAGCCATCCACAATGAGCAGTTCTTC.

The chain joins TRBV6-1 to TRBJ2-7; unclear D gene. Trimming pared 5 bases from V and 7 bases from J, leaving 12 bases between. Germline values: CDR1 MNHNS, CDR2 SASEGT. This CDR3 spans 12 amino acids. The CDR3 nucleotides read TGTGCCAGCAGTACCCGGGTTGGGGAGCAGTACTTC. This sequence encodes CASSTRVGEQYF.

The J gene is TRBJ2-5, the V gene TRBV30; 8 bases line up with TRBD2. V lost 4 bases and J lost 4; bases outside the gene matches: 2. The CDR3 is 12 amino acids. The germline CDR1 and CDR2 sequences are GTSNPN and SVGIG (reference sequence). The CDR3: CAWTGGGETQYF. CDR3 bases: TGTGCCTGGACGGGGGGGGGAGAGACCCAGTACTTC.

J is TRBJ2-7 and V is TRBV5-6; 11 nucleotides match TRBD1. Losses at the gene ends were 1 base for V and 3 bases for J; bases not matched to a gene: 3. Germline V gene sequence: CDR1 SGHDT, CDR2 YYEEEE. This CDR3 spans 15 amino acids. CDR3 DNA sequence: TGTGCCAGCAGCTTGTCGGGACAGGGGGGCTACGAGCAGTACTTC. This translates into CASSLSGQGGYEQYF.

CDR3 sequence reads: CASSLIRTGFYEQYF. CDR3 nucleotides: TGTGCCAGCAGCTTAATTCGGACAGGGTTCTACGAGCAGTACTTC. The V gene is TRBV7-8, the J gene TRBJ2-7, with TRBD1 matching 8 bases. V shed 2 bases, J shed 3 bases, and the junction held 6 bases outside the gene matches. Germline loops: CDR1 SGHVS, CDR2 FQNEAQ. The CDR3 is 15 amino acids.

The gene calls are TRBV7-6 and TRBJ1-1; tentative D call: TRBD1 (6 bases). Trimming pared 1 base from V and 3 bases from J, leaving 12 bases between. The CDR3 is made up of 15 amino acids. Germline assignment: CDR1 SGHVS and CDR2 FNYEAQ. For the CDR3, the DNA is TGTGCCAGCAGCTTAGAACAGGGATTTCACACTGAAGCTTTCTTT. The encoded protein is CASSLEQGFHTEAFF.

CDR3 DNA sequence: TGTGCCAGCAGCGTAGGTTTAACCGGGGAGCTGTTTTTT. Protein: CASSVGLTGELFF. This chain uses TRBV9 with TRBJ2-2; D uncertain. The V and J ends lost 0 bases and 5 bases respectively, with 5 bases between them. This CDR3 spans 13 amino acids. CDR1 is SGDLS, CDR2 YYNGEE, per germline. The entire variable domain, with the rest obtained from reference TRBV9 and TRBJ2-2, is as follows: DSGVTQTPKHLITATGQRVTLRCSPRSGDLSVYWYQQSLDQGLQFLIQYYNGEERAKGNILERFSAQQFPDLHSELNLSSLELGDSALYFCASSVGLTGELFFGEGSRLTVL.